Following are 23 T cell receptor beta chains from one sample sequenced in a study of blood T cell repertoires in COVID-19. TCRdb keeps only in-frame clones here, not all; method: immunoSEQ multiplex PCR. Among roughly 220,000 clones listed, 80% to 90% were seen once. Sequencing was done on a sample of peripheral blood. These receptors were collected from an elderly man with acute or convalescent COVID-19.

The chain links TRBV6-5 to TRBJ2-2; no reliable D call. CDR3 size: 15 residues. V was clipped by 7 bases and J by 0 bases, with 12 bases between them. CDR1 MNHEY and CDR2 SVGAGI come from the germline V gene. CDR3 in amino acids: CASTRFNANTGELFF. CDR3 nucleotides: TGTGCCAGCACGCGTTTCAACGCGAACACCGGGGAGCTGTTTTTT.

The chain employs TRBV2 and TRBJ2-7; TRBD2 aligns across 9 bases. Germline CDR1 and CDR2: SNHLY and FYNNEI. The CDR3 covers 19 residues. V lost 0 bases to trimming and J lost 4 bases; unmatched junction nucleotides: 16. The chain's CDR3 is CASSEASGLALLWGYEQYF. CDR3 coding DNA: TGTGCCAGCAGTGAAGCCTCGGGACTAGCATTGCTCTGGGGGTACGAGCAGTACTTC.

This chain uses TRBV6-5 with TRBJ1-2, with TRBD1 matching 7 bases. This CDR3 is 16 amino acids long. In germline, CDR1 is MNHEY, CDR2 SVGAGI. V dropped 0 bases and J dropped 4; count of bases not matched to a gene: 8. The CDR3 DNA is TGTGCCAGCAGTTACTCAGGGGGCCGCGGAACCTATGGCTACACCTTC. Its translation is CASSYSGGRGTYGYTF.

The chain couples TRBV15 to TRBJ2-1; a possible D gene is TRBD1 (6 bases). Germline CDR1 and CDR2: LNHNV and YYDKDF (reference sequence). The length of the CDR3 is 18 residues. Trimming took off 0 bases at V and 0 bases at J, with 15 bases between the two ends. The CDR3 DNA is TGTGCCACCAGCAGAGACCGGAGGACAGCCAGCTCCTACAATGAGCAGTTCTTC. This encodes CATSRDRRTASSYNEQFF.

The chain has TRBV6-4 and TRBJ2-1, with D possibly matching TRBD1 (6 bases). Germline CDR1 MRHNA, CDR2 SNTAGT. The CDR3 extends over 16 amino acids. The V gene lost 5 bases and the J gene lost 0 bases, with 14 bases spanning the gap. The CDR3 sequence is CASSISGTSSYNEQFF. Written as DNA, the CDR3 is TGTGCCAGCAGTATCTCCGGGACAAGCTCCTACAATGAGCAGTTCTTC.

The genes are TRBV4-2 and TRBJ2-7; 10 nucleotides agree with TRBD2. With V trimmed by 5 bases and J by 2 bases, 12 bases remained unmatched. The CDR3 is made up of 17 amino acids. Germline V gene sequence: CDR1 LGHNA, CDR2 YNFKEQ. This CDR3 reads CASSTRLLAGDAYEQYF. CDR3 sequence (DNA): TGTGCCAGCAGCACTCGACTCCTAGCGGGAGACGCCTACGAGCAGTACTTC.

This clone was seen a few times. The chain couples TRBV5-4 to TRBJ2-7; perhaps TRBD2 as D (5 bases). V lost 3 bases and J lost 2, with 15 bases in between. The CDR3 runs to 15 residues. The germline CDR1 and CDR2 sequences are SGHNT and YYREEE (reference sequence). CDR3 nucleotides: TGTGCCAGCAGCTCCCCCCCCGGAGGTACCTACGAGCAGTACTTC. Encoded protein: CASSSPPGGTYEQYF.

The V and J genes are TRBV18 and TRBJ2-3; 8 nucleotides match TRBD1. Losses at the gene ends were 5 bases for V and 2 bases for J; bases not matched to a gene: 12. Germline V lookup: CDR1 KGHSH, CDR2 LQKENI. The CDR3 extends over 17 amino acids. CDR3 bases: TGTGCCAGCTCAAAGGGACAGGCGGTCTCAAACACAGATACGCAGTATTTT. The encoded protein is CASSKGQAVSNTDTQYF.

This rearrangement joins TRBV5-1 to TRBJ1-4; 7 bases map to TRBD1. The junction had 5 bases not matched to a gene; V was cut back by 4 bases and J by 5 bases. CDR1 SGHRS and CDR2 YFSETQ come from the germline V gene. This CDR3 has 14 residues. In DNA form, the CDR3 reads TGCGCCAGCAGCCAAGGGACAGCAAATGAAAAACTGTTTTTT. It is translated as CASSQGTANEKLFF.

The chain recombines TRBV6-2 or TRBV6-3 with TRBJ2-1; D unclear. The germline V gene has CDR1 MNHEY and CDR2 SVGEGT. The CDR3 extends over 13 amino acids. V was cut by 5 bases and J by 5 bases, with 10 bases left in between. This chain's CDR3 is CASSPRGNNEQFF. As DNA, the CDR3 is TGTGCCAGCAGTCCCCGAGGCAACAATGAGCAGTTCTTC.

The chain's CDR3 is CASSLGGHQTVKTYGYTF. DNA for the CDR3: TGTGCCAGCAGTTTAGGGGGACACCAAACTGTAAAGACCTATGGCTACACCTTC. The chain recombines TRBV27 with TRBJ1-2; D is possibly TRBD1 (6 bases). Trimming pared 2 bases from V and 4 bases from J, leaving 23 bases between. The CDR3 is 18 amino acids. Germline CDR1 is MNHEY and CDR2 is SMNVEV (reference sequence).

The rearrangement links TRBV4-2 to TRBJ2-2; 12 bases agree with TRBD2. Germline CDR1 reads LGHNA; CDR2 reads YNFKEQ. CDR3 length equals 15 residues. Trimming took 1 base from V and 7 from J; bases not matched to a gene: 1. CDR3 loop: CASSQASGRGGELFF. As DNA, the CDR3 is TGTGCCAGCAGCCAAGCTAGCGGGAGGGGCGGGGAGCTGTTTTTT.

The chain combines TRBV21-1 with TRBJ2-7; TRBD2 is taken as the D call from the table, unchecked against the DNA. TRBV21-1 is marked as a pseudogene. The CDR3 loop spans 20 amino acids. CDR3 nucleotide sequence: TGTGCCAGCATCCTACTTAATCAGCGGGAGAAGACCCTAGGGGCTGGTGAGCAGTACGTC. Translation gives CASILLNQREKTLGAGEQYV.

This clone was picked up one time. The V call is TRBV7-7, the J call TRBJ2-2; D perhaps matches TRBD1 (7 bases). V lost 5 bases to trimming and J lost 8 bases, with 15 bases between them. CDR3 length equals 14 residues. Germline V gene data show CDR1 as SSHAT and CDR2 as FNYEAQ (reference sequence). CDR3 region: CASSPMEGAGELFF. DNA of the CDR3: TGTGCCAGCAGCCCGATGGAGGGGGCTGGGGAGCTGTTTTTT.

The rearrangement joins TRBV7-3 to TRBJ2-2, with D possibly matching TRBD1 (5 bases). Germline CDR1 reads SGHTA; CDR2 reads FQGTGA. CDR3 length equals 16 residues. The germline V and J ends were trimmed by 1 base and 4 bases, with 13 bases remaining between them. The CDR3 loop is CASSLSADTATGELFF. The CDR3 DNA follows: TGTGCCAGCAGCTTAAGTGCGGACACCGCCACCGGGGAGCTGTTTTTT.

The chain recombines TRBV7-8 with TRBJ1-2, with 10 bases lining up with TRBD1. Per germline, CDR1 SGHVS and CDR2 FQNEAQ. The CDR3 spans 14 residues. V trimming: 4 bases; J trimming: 4 bases; junction bases outside the gene matches: 3. The CDR3 protein is CASSSDRGIYGYTF. The DNA for the CDR3 is TGTGCCAGCAGCTCGGACAGGGGGATCTATGGCTACACCTTC. The full variable domain, completed using reference TRBV7-8 and TRBJ1-2, is GAGVSQSPRYKVAKRGQDVALRCDPISGHVSLFWYQQALGQGPEFLTYFQNEAQLDKSGLPSDRFFAERPEGSVSTLKIQRTQQEDSAVYLCASSSDRGIYGYTFGSGTRLTVV.

This clone was recorded a few times. The chain employs TRBV27 and TRBJ1-5; tentatively, D is TRBD1 (5 bases). The CDR3 has 15 amino acids. CDR1 and CDR2 (germline): MNHEY, SMNVEV (reference sequence). The V gene lost 2 bases and the J gene lost 0 bases, with 8 bases spanning the gap. The CDR3 sequence is CASSLRGYSNQPQHF. The CDR3 bases are TGTGCCAGCAGTTTACGGGGGTATAGCAATCAGCCCCAGCATTTT.

This clone was observed once. V is TRBV18 and J is TRBJ1-5; 10 positions match TRBD1. CDR3 length equals 17 residues. V shed 3 bases and J 6 bases; nucleotides not matched to a gene: 11. Germline V lookup: CDR1 KGHSH, CDR2 LQKENI. CDR3 in amino acids: CASSPDRGQGSSQPQHF. The CDR3 DNA sequence: TGTGCCAGCTCACCCGACAGGGGACAGGGGTCTAGTCAGCCCCAGCATTTT. The variable domain in full, with the rest retrieved from reference TRBV18 and TRBJ1-5, is NAGVMQNPRHLVRRRGQEARLRCSPMKGHSHVYWYRQLPEEGLKFMVYLQKENIIDESGMPKERFSAEFPKEGPSILRIQQVVRGDSAAYFCASSPDRGQGSSQPQHFGDGTRLSIL.

The V and J genes are TRBV28 and TRBJ1-2; D gene ambiguous. Germline CDR1 is MDHEN and CDR2 is SYDVKM. The CDR3 is 13 amino acids. The ends were cut back, 6 bases at V and 8 bases at J, with 16 bases in the middle. The CDR3 loop is CASSPPPLEGYTF. The CDR3 DNA reads as TGTGCCAGCAGCCCCCCCCCGTTAGAGGGCTACACCTTC.

DNA for the CDR3: TGTGCCAGTACAAACGACAGGGGGGCGAACACTGAAGCTTTCTTT. Translated, it gives CASTNDRGANTEAFF. The rearrangement joins TRBV19 to TRBJ1-1; TRBD1 aligns across 9 bases. V shed 7 bases, J shed 1 base, and the junction held 7 bases outside the gene matches. In germline, CDR1 is LNHDA, CDR2 SQIVND (reference sequence). CDR3 size: 15 residues.

This chain connects TRBV27 to TRBJ1-1, with TRBD1 matching over 8 bases. The CDR3 length is 14 residues. Germline CDR1 MNHEY, CDR2 SMNVEV (reference sequence). Trimming at V came to 5 bases and at J to 3 bases, leaving 5 bases not matched to a gene. For the CDR3, the DNA is TGTGCCAGCAGTAGACAGGGGAGGGACACTGAAGCTTTCTTT. Its translation: CASSRQGRDTEAFF.

V usage is TRBV11-3 and J usage is TRBJ1-5; unclear D gene. Deletions cut 0 bases from V and 3 bases from J, with 9 bases between. The V gene's germline CDR1 is SGHNT and CDR2 YENEEA. The CDR3 consists of 15 residues. The CDR3 is CASSLDAGANQPQHF. As DNA, the CDR3 is TGTGCCAGCAGCTTAGATGCGGGCGCCAATCAGCCCCAGCATTTT.

The chain uses TRBV30 and TRBJ2-7; TRBD2 agrees at 10 bases. CDR3 length equals 13 residues. Germline-derived CDR1 and CDR2 are GTSNPN and SVGIG (reference sequence). J gave up 4 bases and V 1 base, and 1 base lay outside the gene matches. The CDR3: CAWSASGRYEQYF. The CDR3 bases are TGTGCCTGGAGTGCTAGCGGGAGATACGAGCAGTACTTC.